This T cell receptor beta chain appears in the sequencing data of a study of radiotherapy plus CTLA-4 blockade in lung cancer. The study's findings and limits: Peripheral blood showed expansion of tumor-derived TCR clones after radiotherapy and ipilimumab.

Some clones are missing from TCRdb's copy, which holds only in-frame ones; the method was immunoSEQ multiplex PCR. The table records roughly 1,500 clones, 75% to 90% of them present only once. In germline, CDR1 is KGHSH, CDR2 LQKENI. V was pared by 0 bases and J by 0 bases, with 11 bases between. The CDR3 runs 17 residues. Enrolled patients, whose metastatic non-small-cell lung cancer was chemo-refractory, received focal radiation plus CTLA-4 blockade with ipilimumab. This clone appeared a few times. Antigen specificity is unknown. The sample was tumor tissue, taken from a patient treated with radiotherapy plus ipilimumab. The genes are TRBV18 and TRBJ1-4; D is unclear. The sequence was collected from a human donor with non-small cell lung cancer who had a complete response to radiotherapy plus ipilimumab. The CDR3 here is CASSPPMEKATNEKLFF. The CDR3 nucleotides read TGTGCCAGCTCACCACCGATGGAGAAGGCAACTAATGAAAAACTGTTTTTT.